This record covers a single T cell receptor (beta chain). Its target is not known. TCR beta CDR3 region amplification was performed from RNA transcripts. First-round RT-PCR with HTBI primers amplified the TCR CDR3 region. TCRdb itself ran the multiplex PCR reads through MiXCR, one entry per CDR3 protein. The sample lists 500,000 to 550,000 distinct CDR3 sequences, roughly 21% occurring once. The germline V gene encodes CDR1 MNHNS and CDR2 SASEGT. CDR3 length: 14 residues. V was cut by 5 bases and J by 6 bases, with 14 bases left in between. This entry belongs to a study of T cells in Graves' hyperthyroidism and ophthalmopathy. Study outcomes and limitations: Before onset, by a median of 6.5 months, the model predicted ophthalmopathy. Most expanded thyroid clonotypes above 0.001 also appeared in blood.

The study included ophthalmopathy patients with Clinical Activity Score at least 3, NOSPECS grade at least 4 and duration under 3 months. Uncontrolled infection, other autoimmune disease, pregnancy or lactation led to exclusion. Input material: blood. The rearrangement links TRBV6-1 to TRBJ2-1; D gene unclear. The clonotype was recovered from a man aged 35 to 55 with Graves' ophthalmopathy. The DNA for the CDR3 is TGTGCCAGCAGTTTCCTTAGTGTTGTCAATGAGCAGTTCTTC. Protein: CASSFLSVVNEQFF.